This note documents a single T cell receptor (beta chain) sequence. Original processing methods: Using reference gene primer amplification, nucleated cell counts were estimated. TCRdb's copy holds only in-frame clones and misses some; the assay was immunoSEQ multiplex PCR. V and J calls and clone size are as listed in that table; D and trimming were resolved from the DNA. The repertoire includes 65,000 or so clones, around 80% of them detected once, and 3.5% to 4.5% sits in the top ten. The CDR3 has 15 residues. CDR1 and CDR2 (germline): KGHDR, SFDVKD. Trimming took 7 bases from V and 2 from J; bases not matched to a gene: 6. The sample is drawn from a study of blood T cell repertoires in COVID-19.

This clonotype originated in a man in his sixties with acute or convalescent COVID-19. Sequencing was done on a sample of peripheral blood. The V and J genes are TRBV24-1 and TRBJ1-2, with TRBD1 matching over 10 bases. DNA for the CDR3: TGTGCCACCAGCGGTTGGGGACAGGGGAACTATGGCTACACCTTC. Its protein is CATSGWGQGNYGYTF.